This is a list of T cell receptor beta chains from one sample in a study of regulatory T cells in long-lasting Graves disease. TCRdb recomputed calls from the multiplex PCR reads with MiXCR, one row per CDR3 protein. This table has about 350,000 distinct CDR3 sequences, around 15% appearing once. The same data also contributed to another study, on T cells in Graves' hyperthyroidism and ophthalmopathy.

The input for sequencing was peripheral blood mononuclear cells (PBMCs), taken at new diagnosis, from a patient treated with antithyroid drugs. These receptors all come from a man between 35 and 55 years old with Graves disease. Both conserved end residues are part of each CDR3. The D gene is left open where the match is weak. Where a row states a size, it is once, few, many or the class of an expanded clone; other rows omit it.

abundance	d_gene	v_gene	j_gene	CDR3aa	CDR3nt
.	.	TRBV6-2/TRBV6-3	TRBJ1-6	CASRPGRNSPLHF	TGTGCCAGCAGGCCAGGGAGAAATTCACCCCTCCACTTT
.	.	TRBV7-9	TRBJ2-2	CASSFRISGELFF	TGTGCCAGCAGCTTCAGGATTTCCGGGGAGCTGTTTTTT
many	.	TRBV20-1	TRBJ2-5	CSASLAGYFAETQYF	TGCAGTGCTAGTTTGGCGGGATATTTTGCAGAGACCCAGTACTTC
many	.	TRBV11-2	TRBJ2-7	CASSLAGTDASRQYF	TGTGCCAGCAGCTTAGCAGGGACCGATGCTTCTCGGCAGTACTTC
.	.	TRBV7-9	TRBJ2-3	CASSALGSTDTQYF	TGTGCCAGCAGCGCATTGGGGAGCACAGATACGCAGTATTTT
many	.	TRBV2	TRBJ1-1	CASSGGGGGTEAFF	TGTGCCAGCAGCGGGGGGGGGGGAGGCACTGAAGCTTTCTTT
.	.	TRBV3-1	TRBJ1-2	CASSQGIRAGYTF	TGTGCCAGCAGCCAAGGAATTCGGGCTGGCTACACCTTC
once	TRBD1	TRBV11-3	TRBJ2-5	CASSARDRDQETQYF	TGTGCCAGCAGCGCCCGGGACAGGGACCAAGAGACCCAGTACTTC
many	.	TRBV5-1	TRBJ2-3	CASSLAGGSRGDTQYF	TGCGCCAGCAGCTTGGCCGGAGGGTCCCGGGGAGATACGCAGTATTTT
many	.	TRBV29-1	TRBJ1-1	CSVARGRTEAFF	TGCAGCGTCGCTCGGGGTCGGACTGAAGCTTTCTTT
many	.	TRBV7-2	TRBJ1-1	CASSAYDFSEAFF	TGTGCCAGCAGCGCGTATGACTTTTCTGAAGCTTTCTTT
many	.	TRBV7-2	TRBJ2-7	CASSLEAGLSEQYF	TGTGCCAGCAGCTTAGAGGCAGGGCTGAGCGAGCAGTACTTC
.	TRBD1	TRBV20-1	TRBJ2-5	CSAWKTGLEATQYF	TGCAGTGCTTGGAAGACAGGGTTGGAGGCGACCCAGTACTTC
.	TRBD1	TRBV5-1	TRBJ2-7	CASSSQGAGEQYF	TGCGCCAGCAGCTCCCAGGGGGCAGGGGAGCAGTACTTC
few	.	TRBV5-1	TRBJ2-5	CASSLGGPETQYF	TGCGCCAGCAGCCTCGGGGGCCCAGAGACCCAGTACTTC
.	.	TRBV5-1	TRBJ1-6	CASSQTKGTREINSPLHF	TGCGCCAGCAGCCAGACCAAGGGGACAAGAGAGATTAATTCACCCCTCCACTTT
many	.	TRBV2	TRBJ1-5	CASSENRDQPQHF	TGTGCCAGCAGTGAAAACAGGGACCAGCCCCAGCATTTT
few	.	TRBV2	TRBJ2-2	CASNGQMNTGGLFF	TGTGCCAGCAACGGACAGATGAACACCGGGGGGCTGTTTTTT
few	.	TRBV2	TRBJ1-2	CASSGRAVGGYTF	TGTGCCAGCAGTGGCAGGGCAGTGGGTGGCTACACCTTC
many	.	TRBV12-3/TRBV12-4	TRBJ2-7	CASSLGRDTLDEQYF	TGTGCCAGCAGTTTAGGCCGGGACACCCTTGACGAGCAGTACTTC
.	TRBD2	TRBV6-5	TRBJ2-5	CASSYWSGGAQETQYF	TGTGCCAGCAGTTACTGGTCCGGGGGGGCCCAAGAGACCCAGTACTTC
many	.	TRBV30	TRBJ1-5	CAWSVKGGSQPQHF	TGTGCCTGGAGTGTAAAGGGGGGTAGTCAGCCCCAGCATTTT
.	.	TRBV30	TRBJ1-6	CACIWGRYSPLHF	TGTGCCTGCATCTGGGGCAGATATTCACCCCTCCACTTT
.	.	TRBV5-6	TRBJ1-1	CASSLISGPAFF	TGTGCCAGCAGCTTGATTTCCGGGCCCGCTTTCTTT
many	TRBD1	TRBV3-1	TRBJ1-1	CASSKTGGTEAFF	TGTGCCAGCAGTAAAACAGGGGGCACTGAAGCTTTCTTT
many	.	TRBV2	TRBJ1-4	CATQRGINEKLFF	TGTGCCACCCAAAGGGGGATTAATGAAAAACTGTTTTTT